This T cell receptor (beta chain) stems from a study of blood T cell repertoires in COVID-19. Turning to the study itself: Researchers got acute and convalescent COVID-19 samples from the United States, Italy and Spain. In each case, the material was cDNA or gDNA derived from T cells, B-cell-depleted T cells, or PBMCs.

In the original processing: Scientists estimated how many nucleated cells there were by amplifying reference gene primers. The repertoire was sequenced with immunoSEQ multiplex PCR; TCRdb's copy has only in-frame clones and lacks some. The DNA was the basis for D and trimming; V, J and clone size are from that table. In the table there are approximately 210,000 clones, around 80% of which are singletons. Germline V lookup: CDR1 SGDLS, CDR2 YYNGEE. This CDR3 has 15 residues. Trimming took off 0 bases at V and 2 bases at J, with 11 bases between the two ends. The TCR comes from a middle-aged man with active or convalescent COVID-19. The material sequenced was peripheral blood. V and J are TRBV9 and TRBJ2-5, with D perhaps matching TRBD1 (5 bases). The CDR3 DNA reads as TGTGCCAGCAGCGTAGGGCCCGGACAACAAGAGACCCAGTACTTC. This translates into CASSVGPGQQETQYF.